One sample yielded the 32 T cell receptor beta chains listed below, sequenced in a study of T cells in Graves' hyperthyroidism and ophthalmopathy. TCR beta CDR3 regions were amplified from RNA. The HTBI set primed first-round TCR CDR3 RT-PCR. TCRdb ran MiXCR on the multiplex PCR reads and lists one entry per CDR3 protein. Among about 770,000 distinct CDR3 sequences listed, around 19% were seen once. The sample consisted of blood. The receptor set was obtained from a woman aged 45 to 65 with Graves' hyperthyroidism that later progressed to Graves' ophthalmopathy.

The J gene is TRBJ1-1, the V gene TRBV27, with a tentative D call TRBD1 (5 bases). Trimming removed 1 base from V and 4 bases from J, with 22 bases in between. CDR1 and CDR2 (germline): MNHEY, SMNVEV (reference sequence). This CDR3 region has 18 residues. In DNA form, the CDR3 reads TGTGCCAGCAGTTTATTTCACCCGGGGATTCGAGGGACCACTGAAGCTTTCTTT. Translating it yields CASSLFHPGIRGTTEAFF.

The rearrangement joins TRBV30 to TRBJ2-3, with 7 positions matching TRBD2. Germline CDR1 GTSNPN, CDR2 SVGIG (reference sequence). The CDR3 is 15 amino acids. After removal of 0 bases from V and 2 bases from J, the junction contained 5 bases not matched to a gene. The CDR3 coding sequence is TGTGCCTGGAGTGTCGCGGGAGCCTACACAGATACGCAGTATTTT. This translates into CAWSVAGAYTDTQYF.

This clonotype was counted many times. The CDR3: CASSLSRVEGNEQFF. The CDR3 region has the DNA TGCGCCAGCAGCTTGTCCAGGGTCGAGGGCAATGAGCAGTTCTTC. The V call is TRBV5-1, the J call TRBJ2-1; possibly TRBD1 or TRBD2 for D (5 bases each). The V end lost 1 base, the J end lost 6 bases, and 14 bases lay between the germline ends. This CDR3 comprises 15 residues. Germline V lookup: CDR1 SGHRS, CDR2 YFSETQ. Together with reference TRBV5-1 and TRBJ2-1, the CDR3 gives the full variable domain: KAGVTQTPRYLIKTRGQQVTLSCSPISGHRSVSWYQQTPGQGLQFLFEYFSETQRNKGNFPGRFSGRQFSNSRSEMNVSTLELGDSALYLCASSLSRVEGNEQFFGPGTRLTVL.

This clonotype has ten or more counts. V and J are TRBV5-1 and TRBJ1-1; 7 bases are shared with TRBD1. The CDR3 contains 15 residues. In germline, CDR1 is SGHRS, CDR2 YFSETQ. With V trimmed by 0 bases and J by 5 bases, 7 bases remained unmatched. CDR3 sequence (DNA): TGCGCCAGCAGCTTGGAGGGGGCAGGGGAAACTGAAGCTTTCTTT. Amino acid sequence: CASSLEGAGETEAFF.

This sequence joins TRBV7-8 and TRBJ1-2; possible D gene TRBD1, 5 bases. CDR3 length: 14 amino acids. Trimming pared 7 bases from V and 3 bases from J, leaving 15 bases between. The germline V gene encodes CDR1 SGHVS and CDR2 FQNEAQ. The CDR3 sequence: CASTPAGRDYGYTF. CDR3 bases: TGTGCCAGCACCCCGGCAGGGAGGGACTATGGCTACACCTTC.

This clonotype was detected ten times or more. The rearrangement links TRBV12-3 or TRBV12-4 to TRBJ1-2; 7 nucleotides align to TRBD1. Unmatched junction bases numbered 10, after V lost 6 bases and J lost 6 bases. The CDR3 totals 14 residues. CDR3 amino acids: CASSHSSGTDGYTF. The CDR3 DNA reads as TGTGCCAGCAGCCATAGCTCTGGGACAGATGGCTACACCTTC.

This clonotype was found a few times. This sequence may be a read error, since a much larger clone differs from it by one base. This chain connects TRBV2 to TRBJ2-1; unclear D gene. Trimming removed 3 bases from V and 0 bases from J, with 9 bases in between. The CDR3 contains 15 residues. The germline CDR1 and CDR2 sequences are SNHLY and FYNNEI. As DNA, the CDR3 is TGTGCCAGCAGTGATATTGGCCTCTCCTACAATGAGCAGTTCTTC. Its protein product is CASSDIGLSYNEQFF.

This clonotype was counted at least ten times. The chain joins TRBV27 to TRBJ1-5; D unclear. Germline CDR1 and CDR2: MNHEY and SMNVEV (reference sequence). Trimming cost V 0 bases and J 1 base, with 13 bases left between them. The CDR3 contains 17 residues. The CDR3, as DNA: TGTGCCAGCAGTTTATCGCCCGGGTCTCGGAGCAATCAGCCCCAGCATTTT. This gives the protein CASSLSPGSRSNQPQHF.

This clonotype has more than one count but fewer than ten. CDR3 nucleotide sequence: TGCAGCGTTGCCGCAACTAATGAAAAACTGTTTTTT. It encodes CSVAATNEKLFF. The genes are TRBV29-1 and TRBJ1-4; D remains unclear. The germline V and J ends were trimmed by 4 bases and 0 bases, with 3 bases remaining between them. The CDR3 runs 12 residues. Germline CDR1 SQVTM, CDR2 ANQGSEA.

V is TRBV28 and J is TRBJ1-2, with 7 positions matching TRBD1. The CDR3 length is 13 residues. Per the germline V gene, CDR1 is MDHEN and CDR2 is SYDVKM. Trimming removed 7 bases from V and 6 bases from J; junction bases left unmatched: 8. This CDR3 reads CASTGTEGHGYTF. The CDR3 bases are TGTGCCAGCACCGGGACAGAGGGCCATGGCTACACCTTC.

This chain joins TRBV19 and TRBJ1-5; D might be TRBD1 (5 bases). Trimming left V 3 bases short and J 16 bases short, with 16 bases between. CDR1 is LNHDA, CDR2 SQIVND, per germline (reference sequence). This CDR3 region has 12 residues. The chain's CDR3 is CASSIAGEVEHF. The DNA for the CDR3 is TGTGCCAGTAGTATCGCGGGGGAGGTCGAACATTTT. Drawing the rest from reference TRBV19 and TRBJ1-5, the complete variable domain is DGGITQSPKYLFRKEGQNVTLSCEQNLNHDAMYWYRQDPGQGLRLIYYSQIVNDFQKGDIAEGYSVSREKKESFPLTVTSAQKNPTAFYLCASSIAGEVEHFGDGTRLSIL.

V is TRBV5-1 and J is TRBJ1-1; D possibly corresponds to TRBD1 (5 bases). This CDR3 is 15 amino acids long. The V gene's germline CDR1 is SGHRS and CDR2 YFSETQ. Trimming removed 1 base at V and 1 base at J, with 11 bases between. CDR3 sequence (DNA): TGCGCCAGCAGCTTGTCACAGGTAGGGAACACTGAAGCTTTCTTT. Translated, it gives CASSLSQVGNTEAFF.

A remark on this clonotype: This may come from a read error, since a much larger clone is one base off. The conserved phenylalanine or tryptophan is not found at the CDR3 terminus, so this likely reflects a read error. The chain carries TRBV12-3 or TRBV12-4 and TRBJ1-1; D gene ambiguous. This CDR3 contains 16 residues. V lost 6 bases, J lost 4 bases, and 21 bases lay in between. In DNA, the CDR3 is TGTGCCAGCAGCCACCCTCCGACAAGGCGGGTCACTGAAGCTTTCTTG. Translating it yields CASSHPPTRRVTEAFL.

This clonotype turned up a few times. The chain employs TRBV13 and TRBJ2-1, with no clear D. The germline gives CDR1 PRHDT, CDR2 FYEKMQ (reference sequence). This CDR3 is built from 15 residues. Trimming stripped 5 bases from V and 4 bases from J, with 15 bases between. In DNA form, the CDR3 reads TGTGCCAGCAGCCCTCAGTACTCTTCTTACAATGAGCAGTTCTTC. Residues: CASSPQYSSYNEQFF.

In regard to this clonotype: A much larger clone lies a single base off, so this may be a read error. CDR3 in DNA: TGTGCCTGGGGTGTATCCAGGTACTCCTACGAGCAGTACTTC. Encoded protein: CAWGVSRYSYEQYF. This sequence joins TRBV30 and TRBJ2-7; no clear D gene. The CDR3 extends over 14 amino acids. Germline V CDR1 and CDR2: GTSNPN, SVGIG (reference sequence).

This clonotype was detected many times. The chain is built from TRBV30 and TRBJ1-5; a possible D gene is TRBD1 (6 bases). The CDR3 is 13 amino acids. CDR1 and CDR2 (germline): GTSNPN, SVGIG (reference sequence). Trimming removed 0 bases at V and 6 bases at J, with 9 bases between. The DNA of the CDR3 is TGTGCCTGGAGTGTCAGGGGCTCTCAGCCCCAGCATTTT. Protein sequence: CAWSVRGSQPQHF.

The chain links TRBV20-1 to TRBJ2-5, with D perhaps matching TRBD2 (5 bases). Per germline, CDR1 DFQATT and CDR2 SNEGSKA (reference sequence). Trimming pared 0 bases from V and 5 bases from J, leaving 16 bases between. The CDR3 has 15 residues. The CDR3 sequence is CSARDPRGKPETQYF. The CDR3, as DNA: TGCAGTGCTAGAGATCCTAGAGGGAAACCCGAGACCCAGTACTTC.

This clonotype was picked up a small number of times. The rearrangement joins TRBV15 to TRBJ1-4; 12 bases map to TRBD1. The CDR3 is 21 amino acids. Germline V gives CDR1 LNHNV, CDR2 YYDKDF (reference sequence). With 1 base clipped from V and 0 bases from J, the junction kept 12 bases outside the gene matches. This CDR3 reads CATSRALGTGGRNPTNEKLFF. DNA of the CDR3: TGTGCCACCAGCAGAGCACTCGGGACAGGGGGCCGTAACCCAACTAATGAAAAACTGTTTTTT.

This clonotype was seen at least ten times. V gene TRBV20-1 combines with J gene TRBJ1-2, with D maybe TRBD1 (6 bases). This CDR3 spans 14 amino acids. Germline V CDR1 and CDR2: DFQATT, SNEGSKA (reference sequence). V gave up 8 bases and J gave up 5 bases, with 21 bases separating them. The CDR3 here is CSIEGGRSYYGYTF. Written as DNA, the CDR3 is TGCAGTATAGAGGGGGGGCGCTCGTATTATGGCTACACCTTC.

This clonotype was counted ten times or more. V usage is TRBV6-5 and J usage is TRBJ2-7, with TRBD2 identical over 11 bases. CDR1 and CDR2 (germline): MNHEY, SVGAGI. The CDR3 is made up of 18 amino acids. J lost 3 bases, V lost 0 bases, and 10 bases had no gene match. The CDR3 reads CASSYSFSRLAGSYEQYF. CDR3 nucleotides: TGTGCCAGCAGTTACTCGTTTTCGAGACTAGCGGGGAGCTACGAGCAGTACTTC.

Ten or more counts support this clonotype. The V call is TRBV9, the J call TRBJ1-6, with a possible D match to TRBD1 (5 bases). The germline V gene has CDR1 SGDLS and CDR2 YYNGEE. This CDR3 region has 17 residues. Between the trimmed V and J ends, which lost 0 bases and 0 bases, there was a span of 10 bases. CDR3 amino acids: CASSVEPDSSYNSPLHF. CDR3 DNA sequence: TGTGCCAGCAGCGTAGAACCCGACAGCTCCTATAATTCACCCCTCCACTTT.

The rearrangement links TRBV6-1 to TRBJ1-2; TRBD1 matches at 7 bases. Germline V gene sequence: CDR1 MNHNS, CDR2 SASEGT. The V gene end was trimmed by 7 bases and the J gene end by 4 bases; junction bases not matched to a gene: 9. The CDR3 has 14 residues. The CDR3, as DNA: TGTGCCAGCACTCGAAACCGGGACAGCTATGGCTACACCTTC. Translation gives CASTRNRDSYGYTF.

The V and J genes are TRBV5-1 and TRBJ1-4, with 9 bases lining up with TRBD1. V lost 7 bases to trimming and J lost 8 bases; unmatched junction nucleotides: 6. From germline, CDR1 is SGHRS and CDR2 YFSETQ. The CDR3 covers 13 residues. This CDR3 reads CASGGTGREKLFF. As DNA, the CDR3 is TGCGCCAGCGGAGGGACAGGGAGGGAAAAACTGTTTTTT.

The chain uses TRBV20-1 and TRBJ1-2, with 8 positions matching TRBD1. Germline V gene lookup returns CDR1 DFQATT and CDR2 SNEGSKA (reference sequence). This CDR3 is 14 amino acids long. The V and J ends lost 2 bases and 12 bases, in that order; junction bases with no gene match: 14. CDR3 coding DNA: TGCAGTGCTAGACCTCGGACAGGGAAAGTTTCGAACACCTTC. This gives the protein CSARPRTGKVSNTF.

This clonotype occurred a few times. The rearrangement links TRBV7-9 to TRBJ2-3; the match to TRBD2 covers 7 bases. Per germline, CDR1 SEHNR and CDR2 FQNEAQ (reference sequence). This CDR3 has 15 amino acids. After removal of 1 base from V and 5 bases from J, the junction contained 6 bases not matched to a gene. DNA for the CDR3: TGTGCCAGCAGCTTAGGTCGAGCGGGGCTAGATACGCAGTATTTT. Amino acids: CASSLGRAGLDTQYF.

This clonotype was counted many times. V is TRBV11-2 and J is TRBJ2-1; possibly TRBD1 or TRBD2 for D (5 bases each). V was pared by 0 bases and J by 3 bases, with 9 bases between. CDR1 SGHAT and CDR2 FQNNGV come from the germline V gene. This CDR3 is built from 15 residues. CDR3 nucleotides: TGTGCCAGCAGCTTAGATGGGGGAGTCTACAATGAGCAGTTCTTC. It translates to CASSLDGGVYNEQFF.

This clonotype was observed at least ten times. The rearrangement joins TRBV7-6 to TRBJ1-1; TRBD1 is a possible D gene (6 bases). CDR3 size: 15 residues. CDR1 and CDR2 from the germline V gene are SGHVS and FNYEAQ. The V gene lost 0 bases and the J gene lost 5 bases, with 13 bases spanning the gap. The CDR3 DNA follows: TGTGCCAGCAGCTTAGCGGGGGGCCGAGGTACTGAAGCTTTCTTT. This sequence encodes CASSLAGGRGTEAFF. Based on the CDR3 plus reference TRBV7-6 and TRBJ1-1, the full variable domain is GAGVSQSPRYKVTKRGQDVALRCDPISGHVSLYWYRQALGQGPEFLTYFNYEAQQDKSGLPNDRFSAERPEGSISTLTIQRTEQRDSAMYRCASSLAGGRGTEAFFGQGTRLTVV.

This clonotype was counted at least ten times. The chain recombines TRBV3-1 with TRBJ1-1, with D possibly being TRBD1 (5 bases). Deletions cut 3 bases from V and 2 bases from J, with 10 bases between. Looked up from germline, CDR1 is LGHDT and CDR2 is YNNKEL (reference sequence). CDR3 length: 14 residues. CDR3 in DNA: TGTGCCAGCAGCCAGAGGGGCAGCAACACTGAAGCTTTCTTT. As protein: CASSQRGSNTEAFF.

The chain recombines TRBV19 with TRBJ1-3, with no clear D. Germline lookup yields CDR1 LNHDA and CDR2 SQIVND (reference sequence). Trimming left V 5 bases short and J 1 base short, with 12 bases between. CDR3 size: 15 residues. For the CDR3, the DNA is TGTGCCAGTAGTCTGAGAGGGCCGTCTGGAAACACCATATATTTT. It encodes CASSLRGPSGNTIYF.

This chain uses TRBV5-1 with TRBJ1-6; the D gene is possibly TRBD1 (5 bases). There are 16 residues in the CDR3. Trimming took 0 bases from V and 5 from J, leaving 12 bases between them. From germline, CDR1 is SGHRS and CDR2 YFSETQ. CDR3 protein: CASSLEPGTNNSPLHF. CDR3 sequence (DNA): TGCGCCAGCAGCTTGGAGCCGGGGACCAATAATTCACCCCTCCACTTT.

The J gene is TRBJ2-2, the V gene TRBV7-3; tentatively, D is TRBD1 (6 bases). This CDR3 contains 15 residues. The V end lost 5 bases, the J end lost 4 bases, and 14 bases lay between the germline ends. In germline, CDR1 is SGHTA, CDR2 FQGTGA. The CDR3 region is CASSKTGPLTGELFF. DNA of the CDR3: TGTGCCAGCAGCAAAACAGGGCCCCTCACCGGGGAGCTGTTTTTT.

This clonotype was seen a few times. The chain joins TRBV9 to TRBJ2-1; D unclear. The germline V gene has CDR1 SGDLS and CDR2 YYNGEE. There are 14 residues in the CDR3. Trimming removed 0 bases from V and 8 bases from J, with 12 bases in between. CDR3 coding DNA: TGTGCCAGCAGCGTAGGTGGCAGTTCATATGAGCAGTTCTTC. It is translated as CASSVGGSSYEQFF. The whole variable domain, remainder taken from reference TRBV9 and TRBJ2-1, is DSGVTQTPKHLITATGQRVTLRCSPRSGDLSVYWYQQSLDQGLQFLIQYYNGEERAKGNILERFSAQQFPDLHSELNLSSLELGDSALYFCASSVGGSSYEQFFGPGTRLTVL.